Shown below are 21 T cell receptor beta chains from a single sample sequenced in a study of cytomegalovirus exposure and HLA in healthy donors. The method was immunoSEQ multiplex PCR; TCRdb's version includes in-frame clones alone and lacks a portion of them. This table has hundreds of thousands of clones, around four fifths appearing once. Source material: PBMCs. The receptors here all came from a young woman in good health and CMV-seronegative.

This rearrangement joins TRBV5-1 to TRBJ2-2, with 11 bases matching TRBD2. This CDR3 is 16 amino acids long. V lost 4 bases to trimming and J lost 7 bases; unmatched junction nucleotides: 9. The germline gives CDR1 SGHRS, CDR2 YFSETQ. Written as DNA, the CDR3 is TGCGCCAGCAGCCCCCCGACTAGCGGGGCGGGCGGGGAGCTGTTTTTT. Amino acids: CASSPPTSGAGGELFF.

V and J are TRBV4-1 and TRBJ1-2; 10 nucleotides match TRBD1. V lost 4 bases to trimming and J lost 6 bases; unmatched junction nucleotides: 5. Germline assignment: CDR1 MGHRA and CDR2 YSYEKL. CDR3 size: 14 residues. The CDR3: CASSPRDRGDGYTF. The CDR3 DNA is TGCGCCAGCAGCCCACGGGACAGGGGAGATGGCTACACCTTC.

This chain connects TRBV10-1 to TRBJ2-7, with D possibly being TRBD1 or TRBD2 (5 bases each). CDR1 is WNHNN and CDR2 is SYGVQD in the germline V gene (reference sequence). Deletions cut 0 bases from V and 6 bases from J, with 9 bases between. The CDR3 extends over 13 amino acids. The CDR3 loop reads CASSESGVGEQYF. The CDR3 DNA follows: TGCGCCAGCAGTGAGTCGGGGGTAGGCGAGCAGTACTTC.

The V and J genes are TRBV5-4 and TRBJ2-5; D is undetermined. V was cut by 0 bases and J by 2 bases, with 5 bases left in between. Germline lookup yields CDR1 SGHNT and CDR2 YYREEE (reference sequence). CDR3 length: 13 amino acids. The CDR3 region has the DNA TGTGCCAGCAGCTTGGGGTGGCAAGAGACCCAGTACTTC. Translated, it gives CASSLGWQETQYF.

The chain recombines TRBV6-5 with TRBJ1-4; 8 nucleotides align to TRBD1. This CDR3 contains 15 residues. V dropped 6 bases and J dropped 8; count of bases not matched to a gene: 11. The germline V gene has CDR1 MNHEY and CDR2 SVGAGI. The CDR3 is CASSRTRGPGEKLFF. For the CDR3, the DNA is TGTGCCAGCAGCCGTACCAGGGGGCCCGGAGAAAAACTGTTTTTT.

The chain links TRBV28 to TRBJ2-7; 8 bases are a match to TRBD2. The CDR3 totals 15 residues. Germline V CDR1 and CDR2: MDHEN, SYDVKM. V trimming: 2 bases; J trimming: 3 bases; junction bases outside the gene matches: 6. As DNA, the CDR3 is TGTGCCAGCAGTTTAAGTTACCGGGAGGGCTACGAGCAGTACTTC. Its translation is CASSLSYREGYEQYF.

J is TRBJ1-5 and V is TRBV6-6; D gene unclear. This CDR3 is built from 14 residues. Germline V CDR1 and CDR2: MNHNY, SVGAGI (reference sequence). V lost 4 bases and J 3 bases, leaving 10 bases between the germline ends. CDR3 in amino acids: CASSSGQLNQPQHF. CDR3 in DNA: TGTGCCAGCAGTTCCGGGCAGCTCAATCAGCCCCAGCATTTT.

This clone appeared once. The chain is built from TRBV27 and TRBJ1-4; D gene ambiguous. V shed 1 base and J shed 4 bases, with 10 bases lying between them. Germline V gives CDR1 MNHEY, CDR2 SMNVEV (reference sequence). CDR3 length equals 15 residues. The DNA of the CDR3 is TGTGCCAGCAGTTTATTCGGGAATAGTAATGAAAAACTGTTTTTT. Translation gives CASSLFGNSNEKLFF.

The chain carries TRBV28 and TRBJ1-5, with TRBD1 identical over 7 bases. CDR3 length equals 13 residues. J lost 9 bases, V lost 1 base, and 3 bases had no gene match. The germline CDR1 and CDR2 sequences are MDHEN and SYDVKM. CDR3 protein: CASSLSHRGPQHF. CDR3 nucleotides: TGTGCCAGCAGTTTATCGCACAGGGGGCCCCAGCATTTT.

The chain employs TRBV20-1 and TRBJ1-1; D not certain. Per the germline V gene, CDR1 is DFQATT and CDR2 is SNEGSKA (reference sequence). The CDR3 consists of 8 residues. The V gene lost 7 bases and the J gene lost 6 bases, with 3 bases spanning the gap. As DNA, the CDR3 is TGCAGTGTGGCTGAAGCTTTCTTT. This codes for CSVAEAFF.

The V gene is TRBV4-2, the J gene TRBJ1-2; 8 bases are a match to TRBD1. The CDR3 runs 17 residues. J gave up 5 bases and V 0 bases, and 11 bases lay outside the gene matches. The germline gives CDR1 LGHNA, CDR2 YNFKEQ. DNA of the CDR3: TGTGCCAGCAGCCAAGACGTAACCACAGGGGGAGAGTATGGCTACACCTTC. Amino acids: CASSQDVTTGGEYGYTF.

This clone was seen a handful of times. The rearrangement links TRBV5-4 to TRBJ2-6; D unclear. Germline V gene lookup returns CDR1 SGHNT and CDR2 YYREEE (reference sequence). V lost 0 bases, J lost 0 bases, and 4 bases lay in between. The CDR3 is 15 amino acids. The CDR3, as DNA: TGTGCCAGCAGCTTGGCTGGCTCTGGGGCCAACGTCCTGACTTTC. Protein: CASSLAGSGANVLTF. Together with reference TRBV5-4 and TRBJ2-6, the CDR3 gives the full variable domain: ETGVTQSPTHLIKTRGQQVTLRCSSQSGHNTVSWYQQALGQGPQFIFQYYREEENGRGNFPPRFSGLQFPNYSSELNVNALELDDSALYLCASSLAGSGANVLTFGAGSRLTVL.

The genes are TRBV2 and TRBJ2-1; 13 nucleotides agree with TRBD2. The J segment lost 8 bases and the V segment lost 4 bases, leaving 5 bases of the junction unmatched. Germline CDR1 SNHLY, CDR2 FYNNEI. This CDR3 is 15 amino acids long. The CDR3 reads CASSVGTSGADEQFF. The CDR3 DNA is TGTGCCAGCAGTGTGGGGACTAGCGGGGCCGATGAGCAGTTCTTC.

The chain uses TRBV2 and TRBJ2-1; possibly TRBD1 for D (6 bases). Between the trimmed V and J ends, which lost 5 bases and 5 bases, there was a span of 16 bases. The CDR3 contains 15 residues. Germline values: CDR1 SNHLY, CDR2 FYNNEI. CDR3 amino acids: CASSLQGNLNNEQFF. CDR3 bases: TGTGCCAGCAGTTTACAGGGAAACCTCAACAATGAGCAGTTCTTC.

The rearrangement uses TRBV7-2 and TRBJ2-5, with a tentative D call TRBD1 (6 bases). The V end was cut by 5 bases, the J end by 4 bases, with 17 bases between. The germline gives CDR1 SGHTA, CDR2 FQGNSA. The CDR3 length is 15 residues. The CDR3, as DNA: TGTGCCAGCAGCCTGAACACAGGGCCCCCAGAGACCCAGTACTTC. It yields the protein CASSLNTGPPETQYF.

The chain recombines TRBV13 with TRBJ2-7; TRBD1 matches at 10 bases. Germline CDR1 is PRHDT and CDR2 is FYEKMQ (reference sequence). The CDR3 consists of 14 residues. V lost 5 bases and J lost 4; bases outside the gene matches: 5. CDR3: CASSPGGQGYEQYF. CDR3 coding DNA: TGTGCCAGCAGCCCGGGGGGACAGGGGTACGAGCAGTACTTC.

The V call is TRBV7-8, the J call TRBJ1-5; D ambiguous. Germline V gene lookup returns CDR1 SGHVS and CDR2 FQNEAQ. Trimming stripped 8 bases from V and 6 bases from J, with 20 bases between. The CDR3 runs 15 residues. The CDR3 reads CASRRGESWGQPQHF. The DNA for the CDR3 is TGTGCCAGCCGGCGGGGAGAGAGTTGGGGTCAGCCCCAGCATTTT.

The chain joins TRBV28 to TRBJ1-2; 10 bases agree with TRBD1. V was clipped by 5 bases and J by 7 bases; unmatched bases: 10. The CDR3 totals 15 residues. Germline V gives CDR1 MDHEN, CDR2 SYDVKM. The chain's CDR3 is CASSEPGQGRRGYTF. The DNA for the CDR3 is TGTGCCAGCAGTGAACCGGGACAGGGGCGTCGTGGCTACACCTTC.

V gene TRBV30 combines with J gene TRBJ1-2, with 9 bases lining up with TRBD1. The CDR3 loop spans 15 amino acids. CDR1 and CDR2 from the germline V gene are GTSNPN and SVGIG (reference sequence). V lost 4 bases, J lost 4 bases, and 10 bases stayed unmatched. In DNA, the CDR3 is TGTGCCTGGACCCCCTCCGGGACAGGGAGCTATGGCTACACCTTC. This gives the protein CAWTPSGTGSYGYTF. Drawing the rest from reference TRBV30 and TRBJ1-2, the complete variable domain is SQTIHQWPATLVQPVGSPLSLECTVEGTSNPNLYWYRQAAGRGLQLLFYSVGIGQISSEVPQNLSASRPQDRQFILSSKKLLLSDSGFYLCAWTPSGTGSYGYTFGSGTRLTVV.

The rearrangement uses TRBV4-1 and TRBJ1-1; no clear D gene. The CDR3 is made up of 14 amino acids. V gave up 4 bases and J gave up 0 bases, with 9 bases separating them. Germline V gives CDR1 MGHRA, CDR2 YSYEKL. The CDR3 region is CASSPEYMNTEAFF. The DNA for the CDR3 is TGCGCCAGCAGCCCTGAATATATGAACACTGAAGCTTTCTTT.

This sequence joins TRBV7-3 and TRBJ1-1, with D possibly matching TRBD1 (6 bases). CDR3 length: 17 amino acids. V lost 5 bases and J 0 bases, leaving 19 bases between the germline ends. Germline V lookup: CDR1 SGHTA, CDR2 FQGTGA. The CDR3 loop reads CASSRQAGGPMNTEAFF. The CDR3 nucleotides are TGTGCCAGCAGCCGACAGGCCGGTGGCCCGATGAACACTGAAGCTTTCTTT.